The 4 T cell receptor beta chains listed next were all sequenced from one sample in a study of blood T cells in healthy people across ages. A sample-barcoded 5' primer and a J-beta primer mix were used in a second PCR of roughly 6 to 11 cycles. MiXCR, applied by TCRdb to the 5' RACE reads, yields one record per CDR3 protein. Of over 1,500,000 distinct CDR3 sequences listed, less than 50% are singletons. Sequencing was done on a sample of blood. The receptors were sampled from a woman in her 40s in good health.

This clonotype was observed a handful of times. V gene TRBV12-3 or TRBV12-4 combines with J gene TRBJ1-2; 8 bases align to TRBD1. The ends lost 5 bases at V and 4 bases at J; junction bases unmatched: 15. The CDR3 sequence is 17 residues long. The CDR3, as DNA: TGTGCCAGCAGTGCCGGTGACGTCAGGGGGCGAGTCTATGGCTACACCTTC. Protein product: CASSAGDVRGRVYGYTF.

There are a few counts of this clonotype. This chain uses TRBV28 with TRBJ2-1; the D gene is possibly TRBD1 (6 bases). The J call is uncertain, as TRBJ2-7 better fits the DNA end. The CDR3 is 15 amino acids. CDR1 and CDR2 from the germline V gene are MDHEN and SYDVKM. CDR3 residues: CASSFRQGIRNEQYF. Written as DNA, the CDR3 is TGTGCCAGCAGTTTTCGGCAGGGGATTAGGAACGAGCAGTACTTC.

The chain has TRBV25-1 and TRBJ1-4, with 9 bases aligning to TRBD1. J gave up 5 bases and V 5 bases, and 6 bases lay outside the gene matches. The CDR3 spans 15 residues. Germline V gives CDR1 MGHDK, CDR2 SYGVNS. As DNA, the CDR3 is TGTGCCAGCAGTAAAGCCGGGACAGGGAATGAAAAACTGTTTTTT. Its protein product is CASSKAGTGNEKLFF. The variable domain in full, completed from reference TRBV25-1 and TRBJ1-4, reads EADIYQTPRYLVIGTGKKITLECSQTMGHDKMYWYQQDPGMELHLIHYSYGVNSTEKGDLSSESTVSRIRTEHFPLTLESARPSHTSQYLCASSKAGTGNEKLFFGSGTQLSVL.

The chain employs TRBV6-5 and TRBJ2-7, with 9 bases fitting TRBD1. CDR3 length: 15 residues. From germline, CDR1 is MNHEY and CDR2 SVGAGI. V dropped 5 bases and J dropped 1; count of bases not matched to a gene: 6. The CDR3 coding sequence is TGTGCCAGCAGTGAGCGTGGGACAGGGTCCTACGAGCAGTACTTC. This gives the protein CASSERGTGSYEQYF.